This T cell receptor beta chain was sequenced in a study of T cell clones after liver transplantation. Across the whole study: Pre-transplant mixed lymphocyte reactions yielded third-party-reactive TCRbeta sequences as comparators for graft-donor-reactive sequences. Standard immunosuppression, with no induction, continued until 12-24 months after transplant. Timepoints were pre-transplant, pre-withdrawal, and after withdrawal was completed or failed. Findings and limits, study-wide: Donor-reactive sequences fell more than third party-reactive ones, suggesting partial deletion.

The length of the CDR3 is 15 residues. A note on this clone: What it binds is not known.

Only in-frame clones appear in the TCRdb table, and some are missing; sequencing was by immunoSEQ multiplex PCR. In the table there are tens of thousands of clones, about 85% of which are singletons. Sequencing used CD4+ T cells from blood, obtained less than 50 months after liver transplant. The genes are TRBV21-1 and TRBJ1-5; the D segment call TRBD1 is taken from the table without a DNA check. TRBV21-1 represents a pseudogene. The TCR was taken from a human patient who received a liver transplant. Some T cells may have originated in the graft donor. CDR3 protein: CASIRGNFSNQPQHF. The CDR3 bases are TGTGCCAGCATCAGGGGCAATTTTAGCAATCAGCCCCAGCATTTT.